These T cell receptor beta chains were read from a single sample in a study of type 1 regulatory T cells. One entry per CDR3 protein, called by TCRdb with MiXCR from the reads. The sample contains some 90,000 distinct CDR3 sequences, around 30% of which appear only once. What was sequenced was CD4+ T cells, either the whole sample or a sorted fraction (not recorded which). These receptors were taken from a human donor in good health. Each CDR3 is given with its conserved first and last residue. Each record gives: V gene, J gene, D gene, clone size, CDR3 DNA, CDR3 protein. D genes are given only for firm matches. Some rows have no size entry. The others give once, few or many, or a class for an expanded clone.

>TRBV7-2|TRBJ2-1|NA|medium-sized
TGTGCCAGCAGCCTAGAGAGGAATGAGCAGTTCTTC
CASSLERNEQFF
>TRBV12-3/TRBV12-4|TRBJ1-2|NA|NA
TGTGCCAGCAGTTCGGGGTTCGCTGGCTACACCTTC
CASSSGFAGYTF
>TRBV24-1|TRBJ2-5|TRBD2|NA
TGTGCCACCAGTGCTAGCGGGAGTGAGACCCAGTACTTC
CATSASGSETQYF
>TRBV20-1|TRBJ2-1|TRBD2|few
TGCAGTGCCTCACCAGCGGGAGTTGGTGAGCAGTTCTTC
CSASPAGVGEQFF
>TRBV20-1|TRBJ2-1|TRBD2|NA
TGCAGTGCTAGCTTCCTGAAGACTAGCGGGATTACTCAGTTCTTC
CSASFLKTSGITQFF
>TRBV9|TRBJ1-5|NA|NA
TGTGCCAGCAGCGTAGGAACAGGGAGTCAGCCCCAGCATTTT
CASSVGTGSQPQHF
>TRBV6-5|TRBJ1-1|NA|NA
TGTGCCAACAGTAGCCAGGTCGGGAGGACTGAAGCTTTCTTT
CANSSQVGRTEAFF
>TRBV6-5|TRBJ2-5|NA|few
TGTGCCAGCAGCTACCGGGAGACCCAGTACTTC
CASSYRETQYF
>TRBV7-3|TRBJ2-5|NA|few
TGTGCCAGCAGCCCCGACGCGGGATTTGGGGCCCAGTACTTC
CASSPDAGFGAQYF
>TRBV4-3|TRBJ2-1|TRBD1|NA
TGCGCCAGCAGCCAAGATCCTAGACAGGGTGAATACAATGAGCAGTTCTTC
CASSQDPRQGEYNEQFF
>TRBV7-2|TRBJ2-7|TRBD2|NA
TGTGCCAGCAGCCTTAACGGGGGAGCGGGAGAGGAGTACTTC
CASSLNGGAGEEYF
>TRBV20-1|TRBJ2-1|NA|NA
TGCAGTGCTAGAAAAGGGACAACCCCTGTGGATGAGCAGTTCTTC
CSARKGTTPVDEQFF
>TRBV7-8|TRBJ2-7|TRBD2|NA
TGTGCCAGCAGCTTAGCGAAAGGCGGGAGCTCCTACGAGCAGTACTTC
CASSLAKGGSSYEQYF
>TRBV5-4|TRBJ1-6|NA|many
TGTGCCAGCAGCCCGTGGGGACGCTTGAATTCACCCCTCCACTTT
CASSPWGRLNSPLHF
>TRBV20-1|TRBJ2-5|TRBD2|few
TGCAGTGCTCACTGGGGAGCGGGAGACGGGGAGACCCAGTACTTC
CSAHWGAGDGETQYF
>TRBV7-2|TRBJ2-1|NA|NA
TGTGCCAGCAGCGAGTACAGGGACGCGGCCTACAATGAGCAGTTCTTC
CASSEYRDAAYNEQFF
>TRBV20-1|TRBJ2-2|TRBD2|NA
TGCAGTGCTCCCACAGCGGGAGTGGGAACCGGGGAGCTGTTTTTT
CSAPTAGVGTGELFF
>TRBV7-2|TRBJ2-3|TRBD2|NA
TGTGCCAGCAGCCCTCGGACTAGTCTAGATACGCAGTATTTT
CASSPRTSLDTQYF
>TRBV19|TRBJ2-2|NA|many
TGTGCCAGTAGTATAGTAACCGGGGAGCTGTTTTTT
CASSIVTGELFF
>TRBV7-3|TRBJ2-1|TRBD2|NA
TGTGCCAGCAGCTTGATTCTAGCGGGAGGCAATGAGCAGTTCTTC
CASSLILAGGNEQFF
>TRBV10-3|TRBJ1-6|TRBD1|few
TGTGCCGCCCGAGGGACAGAAAATTCACCCCTCCACTTT
CAARGTENSPLHF
>TRBV5-4|TRBJ2-7|NA|NA
TGTGCCAGCAGCTTGGGGGGTCTCCACCGCGATTGGTACTTC
CASSLGGLHRDWYF
>TRBV28|TRBJ1-2|NA|few
TGTGCCAGCAGTTTATGGGGACTATCTTCTTTC
CASSLWGLSSF
>TRBV3-1|TRBJ2-1|TRBD2|NA
TGTGCCAGCAATGGGCAGGGAGGGGCTGAGCAGTTCTTC
CASNGQGGAEQFF
>TRBV15|TRBJ1-1|TRBD1|few
TGTGCCACCAGCAGAGTCACAGGGGGCTACACTGAAGCTTTCTTT
CATSRVTGGYTEAFF
>TRBV19|TRBJ1-2|NA|few
TGTGCCAGTAGTCAGTATGGTACAGGAGCTAACTATGGCTACACCTTC
CASSQYGTGANYGYTF
>TRBV2|TRBJ1-6|TRBD1|NA
TGTGCCAGCAGTCCCGGGACAGGCCAATCACCCCTCCACTTT
CASSPGTGQSPLHF
>TRBV3-1|TRBJ1-1|NA|once
TGTGCCAGCAGCCAAGCGTCGGCGCTGAACACTGAAGCTTTCTTT
CASSQASALNTEAFF
>TRBV20-1|TRBJ2-7|TRBD2|NA
TGCAGTGTGAGACTAGCGGGAGGGCTAACGTCCTACGAGCGGTACTTC
CSVRLAGGLTSYERYF
>TRBV9|TRBJ2-7|TRBD2|NA
TGTGCCAGCAGCGTAGGGGGACAGAAAGGACTAGCGGGAGGGCCGAAGGACGAGCAGTACTTC
CASSVGGQKGLAGGPKDEQYF
>TRBV6-2/TRBV6-3|TRBJ2-1|NA|NA
TGTGCCAGCAGTCCCCTCCTGAATGAGCAGTTCTTC
CASSPLLNEQFF
>TRBV10-3|TRBJ1-4|NA|NA
TGTGCCATCGGGGACGCTCAGGGAGAAGAAAAACTGTTTTTT
CAIGDAQGEEKLFF
>TRBV20-1|TRBJ2-5|TRBD1|NA
TGCAGTGCTAGAGGGGACAGTTTATCCACCCAGTACTTC
CSARGDSLSTQYF
>TRBV5-1|TRBJ2-1|TRBD2|NA
TGCGCCAGCAGCATGGCCGGGACTAGCGGTAATGAGCAGTTCTTC
CASSMAGTSGNEQFF
>TRBV20-1|TRBJ2-1|TRBD1|NA
TGCAGTGCTAGCTACAGGGGGCGCCACAATGAGCAGTTCTTC
CSASYRGRHNEQFF
>TRBV4-1|TRBJ2-5|NA|NA
TGCGCCAGCAGCCCAATCAATATGGGGTTTTCGACCCAAGAGACCCAGTACTTC
CASSPINMGFSTQETQYF
>TRBV5-1|TRBJ2-3|NA|NA
TGCGCCAGCAGCTTTGCGGGACGCGCAGATACGCAGTATTTT
CASSFAGRADTQYF
>TRBV27|TRBJ2-3|TRBD1|few
TGTGCCAGCAGTTTGGGGACAGGGGGCATAGATACGCAGTATTTT
CASSLGTGGIDTQYF
>TRBV28|TRBJ1-5|NA|NA
TGTGCCAGCAGTTTAACAGGGATGGTACTTGGTCAGCCCCAGCATTTT
CASSLTGMVLGQPQHF
>TRBV14|TRBJ1-6|NA|NA
TGTGCCAGCAGCCAATACAGGGTTCAGCCGGAATCACCCCTCCACTTT
CASSQYRVQPESPLHF
>TRBV7-9|TRBJ1-2|NA|few
TGTGCCAGCAGCCCTGACGGTGGCTATGGCTACACCTTC
CASSPDGGYGYTF
>TRBV20-1|TRBJ1-1|NA|few
TGCAGTGCTCCACTCCGGGAGTCGAACACTGAAGCTTTCTTT
CSAPLRESNTEAFF
>TRBV30|TRBJ2-7|NA|few
TGTGCCTGGGCGAGGAGGGACAGCCACGAGCAGTACTTC
CAWARRDSHEQYF
>TRBV15|TRBJ2-7|NA|few
TGTGCCACCAGCAGAGGTCCAGATTACGAGCAGTACTTC
CATSRGPDYEQYF
>TRBV3-1|TRBJ2-1|TRBD2|NA
TGTGCCAGCAGCCTCGGGACTAGCGGGAGCAATGAGCAGTTCTTC
CASSLGTSGSNEQFF
>TRBV5-1|TRBJ1-1|NA|few
TGCGCCAGCAGCAACACAGGAGCCAGCCCCGTGCCTTTCTTT
CASSNTGASPVPFF
>TRBV28|TRBJ2-5|NA|NA
TGTGCCAGCAGTTATACAGCGATCCAAGAGACCCAGTACTTC
CASSYTAIQETQYF
>TRBV9|TRBJ2-1|NA|NA
TGTGCCAGCAGCGCCTGGGGGGATGAGCAGTTCTTC
CASSAWGDEQFF
>TRBV3-1|TRBJ2-1|NA|NA
TGTGCCAGCAGCCTGAAAAGCGGAAACTACAATGAGCAGTTCTTC
CASSLKSGNYNEQFF
>TRBV27|TRBJ1-1|NA|few
TGTGCCAGCATTATACCCGTACAGACACAAGACACTGAAGCTTTCTTT
CASIIPVQTQDTEAFF
>TRBV20-1|TRBJ2-1|TRBD2|NA
TGCAGTGCGAAAGCGGGAGGGCCCCACAATGAGCAGTTCTTC
CSAKAGGPHNEQFF
>TRBV20-1|TRBJ2-7|NA|NA
TGCAGTGCTAGAGATAACACAGGGCCAGCCTTCGAGCAGTACTTC
CSARDNTGPAFEQYF
>TRBV12-3/TRBV12-4|TRBJ1-2|NA|NA
TGTGCCAGCAGTTTGATTGGGGGGAAGAGTAACTATGGCTACACCTTC
CASSLIGGKSNYGYTF
>TRBV5-5|TRBJ2-3|TRBD2|many
TGTGCCAGCAGCTTGGGCGGACTAGCGGGGGACCAAGATACGCAGTATTTT
CASSLGGLAGDQDTQYF
>TRBV12-3/TRBV12-4|TRBJ2-1|NA|NA
TGTGCCAGCAGTTTTATTCCGGGGGATGAGCAGTTCTTC
CASSFIPGDEQFF
>TRBV27|TRBJ1-5|NA|NA
TGTGCCTGTCCGCCGGGGGATCAGCCCCAGCATTTT
CACPPGDQPQHF
>TRBV4-2|TRBJ2-7|NA|NA
TGTGCCAGCAGCCAAGAAGGTGTTAGGGACGAGCAGTACTTC
CASSQEGVRDEQYF